Presented here are 25 T cell receptor beta chains from one specimen sequenced in a study of blood T cells in healthy people across ages. Primers used in a second PCR of roughly 6 to 11 cycles were a sample-barcoded 5' primer and a J-beta primer mix. TCRdb fed the 5' RACE reads into MiXCR, producing one record per CDR3 protein. Among about 970,000 distinct CDR3 sequences listed, just over 50% were seen once. Sequencing was done on a sample of blood. Source of these receptors: an older woman in good health.

This clonotype appeared a few times. The V gene is TRBV12-3 or TRBV12-4, the J gene TRBJ2-3, with TRBD2 identical over 8 bases. Germline trimming cut 6 bases from V and 1 base from J; bases unmatched to any gene: 3. The CDR3 is made up of 14 amino acids. The CDR3 loop reads CASRVSGGTDTQYF. The CDR3 nucleotides read TGTGCCAGCAGGGTTAGCGGGGGCACAGATACGCAGTATTTT.

This chain links TRBV4-2 with TRBJ2-7; 7 bases are a match to TRBD1. Germline V gene data show CDR1 as LGHNA and CDR2 as YNFKEQ. The CDR3 loop spans 16 amino acids. The V segment lost 0 bases and the J segment 1 base; nucleotides outside the gene matches: 6. This chain's CDR3 is CASSQDWPGQSYEQYF. As DNA, the CDR3 is TGTGCCAGCAGCCAAGATTGGCCGGGACAGTCCTACGAGCAGTACTTC.

With regard to this clonotype: A much larger clone differs by one base, so this may be a read error. This rearrangement joins TRBV28 to TRBJ2-5, with D uncertain. The CDR3 runs to 15 residues. V lost 7 bases and J 2 bases, leaving 17 bases between the germline ends. Germline V CDR1 and CDR2: MDHEN, SYDVKM. The CDR3 is CASNTPSTTQETQYF. CDR3 sequence (DNA): TGTGCCAGCAATACCCCCAGTACTACTCAAGAGACCCAGTACTTC.

Remarks on this clonotype: A junction end diverges from the germline sequence, so it may reflect a read error. The chain uses TRBV11-3 and TRBJ2-1; 8 nucleotides align to TRBD1. The CDR3 has 15 amino acids. Germline V lookup: CDR1 SGHNT, CDR2 YENEEA. CDR3 coding DNA: TGTGCCTGCAGCAGGAGGGGGACAGGAGCGAATGAGCAGTTCTTC. This encodes CACSRRGTGANEQFF.

The genes are TRBV10-3 and TRBJ1-6, with 7 bases aligning to TRBD1. The CDR3 has 14 residues. Per the germline V gene, CDR1 is ENHRY and CDR2 is SYGVKD. Germline trimming cut 2 bases from V and 13 bases from J; bases unmatched to any gene: 8. In nucleotides, the CDR3 is TGTGCCATCAGTGAGGCCAGGGGGTCTTTTCCCCTCCACTTT. As protein: CAISEARGSFPLHF.

The chain employs TRBV29-1 and TRBJ1-2, with D perhaps matching TRBD1 (5 bases). The V end was cut by 8 bases, the J end by 4 bases, with 11 bases between. This CDR3 has 11 residues. Germline V lookup: CDR1 SQVTM, CDR2 ANQGSEA. This CDR3 is CSLGQGYGYTF. CDR3 coding DNA: TGCAGCCTTGGGCAGGGCTATGGCTACACCTTC.

V is TRBV4-3 and J is TRBJ2-5; D is uncertain. Germline lookup yields CDR1 LGHNA and CDR2 YSLEER. CDR3 length equals 15 residues. The V end lost 3 bases, the J end lost 5 bases, and 16 bases lay between the germline ends. As DNA, the CDR3 is TGCGCCAGCAGCCAGGTCGTTGGAGCTGACGAGACCCAGTACTTC. Encoded protein: CASSQVVGADETQYF.

The genes are TRBV11-2 and TRBJ2-4, with D unclear. Near its end, the DNA agrees better with TRBJ2-7, so the J call may be wrong. Germline V CDR1 and CDR2: SGHAT, FQNNGV. The CDR3 covers 13 residues. The CDR3 sequence: CASSLYGDYEQYF. DNA of the CDR3: TGTGCCAGCAGCCTATATGGAGACTACGAGCAGTACTTC.

The chain uses TRBV4-3 and TRBJ2-3; D unclear. The CDR3 spans 15 residues. The V end was cut by 0 bases, the J end by 2 bases, with 9 bases between. Germline CDR1 LGHNA, CDR2 YSLEER. CDR3 sequence (DNA): TGCGCCAGCAGCCAAGAAGAAAAGTACACAGATACGCAGTATTTT. Translating gives CASSQEEKYTDTQYF.

The chain links TRBV12-3 or TRBV12-4 to TRBJ2-5; D not certain. Judging by the DNA end, TRBJ2-7 fits better; the J call may be wrong. The CDR3 covers 13 residues. The CDR3 protein is CASSPPRRYEQYF. The CDR3 region has the DNA TGTGCCAGCAGCCCCCCCCGTAGGTACGAGCAGTACTTC.

The chain is built from TRBV3-1 and TRBJ2-3; 10 bases are shared with TRBD2. Unmatched junction bases numbered 9, after V lost 5 bases and J lost 4 bases. The germline CDR1 and CDR2 sequences are LGHDT and YNNKEL (reference sequence). This CDR3 comprises 16 residues. The DNA for the CDR3 is TGTGCCAGCAGCTCTGGACTAGCGGAGTGGGCAGATACGCAGTATTTT. The encoded protein is CASSSGLAEWADTQYF.

The chain carries TRBV10-3 and TRBJ2-1; D unresolved. Germline values: CDR1 ENHRY, CDR2 SYGVKD. The CDR3 is 15 amino acids. V was pared by 0 bases and J by 0 bases, with 6 bases between. The CDR3 loop reads CAISESYSSYNEQFF. CDR3 bases: TGTGCCATCAGTGAGTCATATAGCTCCTACAATGAGCAGTTCTTC.

This clonotype turned up a few times. The DNA of the CDR3 is TGCAGCGTCGCTAAAAGGGGGCTAGGAGAGACCCAGTACTTC. Protein sequence: CSVAKRGLGETQYF. The chain is built from TRBV29-1 and TRBJ2-5; TRBD1 agrees at 7 bases. Germline V gene lookup returns CDR1 SQVTM and CDR2 ANQGSEA. V trimming: 6 bases; J trimming: 4 bases; junction bases outside the gene matches: 11. This CDR3 contains 14 residues. Looking up the rest from reference TRBV29-1 and TRBJ2-5 gives the full variable domain: SAVISQKPSRDICQRGTSLTIQCQVDSQVTMMFWYRQQPGQSLTLIATANQGSEATYESGFVIDKFPISRPNLTFSTLTVSNMSPEDSSIYLCSVAKRGLGETQYFGPGTRLLVL.

In the case of this clonotype: At one end, the junction sequence differs from germline, possibly due to a read error. This chain links TRBV9 with TRBJ2-1, with unresolved D. The CDR3 has 12 residues. The germline V gene has CDR1 SGDLS and CDR2 YYNGEE. CDR3 nucleotides: TGTGCCAGCAGCGTATACTACAATGAGCGGTTCTTC. It translates to CASSVYYNERFF.

The chain couples TRBV7-2 to TRBJ2-7; D unclear. The CDR3 sequence is 14 residues long. Germline-derived CDR1 and CDR2 are SGHTA and FQGNSA. V was shortened by 5 bases and J by 1 base, with 12 bases between the two germline ends. CDR3 protein: CASSRRTLSYEQYF. The CDR3 nucleotides read TGTGCCAGCAGCCGCCGCACACTTTCCTACGAGCAGTACTTC.

This clonotype was detected only a few times. This chain uses TRBV20-1 with TRBJ2-1; D could derive from TRBD1 or TRBD2 (5 bases each). Deletions cut 6 bases from V and 10 bases from J, with 19 bases between. The CDR3 runs to 13 residues. Germline values: CDR1 DFQATT, CDR2 SNEGSKA (reference sequence). CDR3 loop: CSAKGRTVREQFF. The CDR3, as DNA: TGCAGTGCAAAGGGACGGACTGTCCGGGAGCAGTTCTTC.

This clonotype was counted once. V gene TRBV20-1 combines with J gene TRBJ2-2; a weak D match, TRBD1 (5 bases). Germline CDR1 DFQATT, CDR2 SNEGSKA (reference sequence). The CDR3 totals 14 residues. The V and J ends lost 5 bases and 1 base respectively, with 11 bases between them. The CDR3 region is CSAPLRGNTGELFF. The CDR3 DNA follows: TGCAGTGCTCCACTAAGGGGGAACACCGGGGAGCTGTTTTTT.

This clonotype was seen just once. This chain connects TRBV6-5 to TRBJ2-5, with a possible D match to TRBD1 (5 bases). The CDR3 spans 15 residues. Looked up from germline, CDR1 is MNHEY and CDR2 is SVGAGI. The V gene lost 0 bases and the J gene lost 4 bases, with 12 bases spanning the gap. CDR3 nucleotide sequence: TGTGCCAGCAGTTACTCGCGGCAGGGAATAGAGACCCAGTACTTC. Amino acids: CASSYSRQGIETQYF.

The chain has TRBV7-6 and TRBJ2-1; D is perhaps TRBD2 (6 bases). Trimming left V 8 bases short and J 7 bases short, with 21 bases between. CDR3 length: 15 amino acids. Germline values: CDR1 SGHVS, CDR2 FNYEAQ. This CDR3 is CASGIEGGGGNEQFF. The CDR3 DNA follows: TGTGCCAGCGGCATAGAAGGAGGAGGAGGGAATGAGCAGTTCTTC.

The chain recombines TRBV5-1 with TRBJ2-5; weak D call: TRBD1 (6 bases). CDR3 length: 13 amino acids. Germline values: CDR1 SGHRS, CDR2 YFSETQ. V shed 4 bases and J shed 5 bases, with 12 bases lying between them. This chain's CDR3 is CASSGVTGETQYF. The CDR3 DNA reads as TGCGCCAGCAGCGGCGTCACAGGGGAGACCCAGTACTTC. Full variable domain (missing parts from reference TRBV5-1 and TRBJ2-5): KAGVTQTPRYLIKTRGQQVTLSCSPISGHRSVSWYQQTPGQGLQFLFEYFSETQRNKGNFPGRFSGRQFSNSRSEMNVSTLELGDSALYLCASSGVTGETQYFGPGTRLLVL.

This clonotype has ten or more counts. V is TRBV7-9 and J is TRBJ1-2; the D gene is possibly TRBD1 (5 bases). There are 13 residues in the CDR3. The V gene lost 5 bases and the J gene lost 2 bases, with 9 bases spanning the gap. Germline V gene lookup returns CDR1 SEHNR and CDR2 FQNEAQ (reference sequence). The CDR3 DNA reads as TGTGCCAGCAGCCGGGACGGAAACTATGGCTACACCTTC. Amino acid sequence: CASSRDGNYGYTF.

V and J are TRBV12-3 or TRBV12-4 and TRBJ1-1; weak D call: TRBD1 (5 bases). V was clipped by 2 bases and J by 2 bases, with 12 bases between them. CDR3 length equals 15 residues. The CDR3 bases are TGTGCCAGCAGTTTATATTGGGGGTCTAACACTGAAGCTTTCTTT. Its protein product is CASSLYWGSNTEAFF.

The chain links TRBV10-3 to TRBJ2-7, with 9 bases aligning to TRBD2. V was pared by 8 bases and J by 8 bases, with 13 bases of the junction left unmatched. CDR1 is ENHRY, CDR2 SYGVKD, per germline. This CDR3 is built from 14 residues. This CDR3 is CAIRLSSGSVQQYF. The CDR3 DNA reads as TGTGCCATCCGGCTCAGTAGCGGGAGTGTACAGCAGTACTTC.

This clonotype was seen only a few times. V and J are TRBV28 and TRBJ1-5, with a tentative D call TRBD1 (5 bases). This CDR3 comprises 14 residues. The ends were cut back, 7 bases at V and 0 bases at J, with 10 bases in the middle. Germline CDR1 is MDHEN and CDR2 is SYDVKM. The CDR3 sequence: CASKLGDSNQPQHF. CDR3 DNA: TGTGCCAGCAAGCTAGGGGATAGCAATCAGCCCCAGCATTTT.

This chain uses TRBV20-1 with TRBJ2-5, with TRBD2 matching 8 bases. Germline loops: CDR1 DFQATT, CDR2 SNEGSKA (reference sequence). V was clipped by 3 bases and J by 0 bases; unmatched bases: 21. This CDR3 has 20 amino acids. CDR3 in DNA: TGCAGTGCTAGTATAAGCGGGAGCCTCCGGCTTGGTGGGTACCAAGAGACCCAGTACTTC. Protein product: CSASISGSLRLGGYQETQYF.